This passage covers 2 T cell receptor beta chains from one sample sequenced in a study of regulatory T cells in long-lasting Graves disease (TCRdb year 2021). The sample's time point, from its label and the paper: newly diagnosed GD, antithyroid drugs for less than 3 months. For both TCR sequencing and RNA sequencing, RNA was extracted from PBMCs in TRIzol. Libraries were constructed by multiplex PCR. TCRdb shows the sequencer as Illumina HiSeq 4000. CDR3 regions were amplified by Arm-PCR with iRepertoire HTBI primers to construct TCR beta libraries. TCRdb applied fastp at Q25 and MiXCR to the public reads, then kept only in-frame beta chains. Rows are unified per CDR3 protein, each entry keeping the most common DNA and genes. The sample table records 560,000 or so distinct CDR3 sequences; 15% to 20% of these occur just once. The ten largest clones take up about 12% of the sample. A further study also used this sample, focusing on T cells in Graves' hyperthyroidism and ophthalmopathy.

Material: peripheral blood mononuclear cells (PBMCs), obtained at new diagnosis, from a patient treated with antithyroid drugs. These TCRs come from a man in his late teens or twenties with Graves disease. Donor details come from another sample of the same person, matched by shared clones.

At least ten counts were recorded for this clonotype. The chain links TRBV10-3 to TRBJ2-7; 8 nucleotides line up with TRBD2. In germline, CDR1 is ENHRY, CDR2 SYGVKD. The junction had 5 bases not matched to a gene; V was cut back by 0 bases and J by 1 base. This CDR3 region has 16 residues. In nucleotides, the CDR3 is TGTGCCATCAGTGAGTCGGCGGGAGGTCGGTCCTACGAGCAGTACTTC. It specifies CAISESAGGRSYEQYF.

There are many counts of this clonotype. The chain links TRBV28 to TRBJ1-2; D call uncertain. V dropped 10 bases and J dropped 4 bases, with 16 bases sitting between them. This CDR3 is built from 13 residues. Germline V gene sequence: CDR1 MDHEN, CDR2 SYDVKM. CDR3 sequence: CATSTRALYGYTF. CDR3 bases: TGTGCCACCTCGACCCGAGCACTCTATGGCTACACCTTC.